This passage covers 5 T cell receptor beta chains from one sample sequenced in a study of T cell changes during pregnancy in multiple sclerosis. Produced via immunoSEQ multiplex PCR; TCRdb's table is partial and in-frame only. The data contain 39,000 or so clones, approximately 94% of them singletons. Sample: CD8+ T cells from peripheral blood mononuclear cells, taken in the third trimester of pregnancy. These receptors were taken from a female donor with multiple sclerosis, enrolled in a pregnancy study.

The V call is TRBV4-1, the J call TRBJ2-7, with D maybe TRBD1 (6 bases). Trimming took off 4 bases at V and 2 bases at J, with 15 bases between the two ends. The CDR3 covers 15 residues. Germline loops: CDR1 MGHRA, CDR2 YSYEKL. The CDR3: CASSPSPGHPYEQYF. The DNA of the CDR3 is TGCGCCAGCAGCCCCTCTCCGGGACACCCCTACGAGCAGTACTTC.

As to this clone: Other DNA sequences from this sample encode an identical CDR3 as well. The V and J genes are TRBV4-2 and TRBJ1-4, with D possibly matching TRBD1 (5 bases). Germline V gives CDR1 LGHNA, CDR2 YNFKEQ. The V gene lost 3 bases and the J gene lost 4 bases, with 18 bases spanning the gap. The CDR3 has 17 residues. CDR3 residues: CASSQVSQGLGNEKLFF. As DNA, the CDR3 is TGTGCCAGCAGCCAGGTATCGCAGGGCCTGGGTAATGAAAAACTGTTTTTT.

The chain has TRBV4-2 and TRBJ2-7; unclear D gene. Germline CDR1 and CDR2: LGHNA and YNFKEQ. The CDR3 spans 15 residues. Trimming took 0 bases from V and 4 from J, leaving 13 bases between them. The CDR3 region is CASSQEEGAWYEQYF. The DNA for the CDR3 is TGTGCCAGCAGCCAAGAGGAAGGAGCGTGGTACGAGCAGTACTTC.

A remark on this clone: A read error may produce the germline difference seen at one junction end. The rearrangement links TRBV7-7 to TRBJ2-7, with TRBD1 matching 10 bases. This CDR3 spans 16 amino acids. Germline V lookup: CDR1 SSHAT, CDR2 FNYEAQ (reference sequence). CDR3 DNA: TGTGCTAGCAGCAGTCCCCCCGGGACAGGGGCTTGCGAGCAGTACTTC. It is translated as CASSSPPGTGACEQYF.

The V gene is TRBV9, the J gene TRBJ1-1, with 7 nucleotides matching TRBD1. This CDR3 has 15 amino acids. CDR1 SGDLS and CDR2 YYNGEE come from the germline V gene. V trimming: 3 bases; J trimming: 5 bases; junction bases outside the gene matches: 10. The CDR3 reads CASSEDRVGRTEAFF. CDR3 bases: TGTGCCAGCAGCGAAGACAGGGTTGGGAGGACTGAAGCTTTCTTT.